This TCR beta chain was documented in a study of T-cell memory formation after mild COVID-19. Study summary: Largely, TCR clusters stayed within a single donor. Study observations and caveats: Pre-infection memory already had some responding clones, implying cross-reactive memory joined.

The CDR3 has 15 residues. V dropped 4 bases and J dropped 0 bases, with 13 bases sitting between them. This clonotype has ten or more counts. Antigen specificity is unknown. UMIs and sample barcodes were carried by the TCR alpha and TCR beta cDNA libraries that 5'RACE produced using constant-segment primers. TCRdb itself ran the 5' RACE reads through MiXCR, one entry per CDR3 protein. The sample holds 550,000 to 700,000 distinct CDR3 sequences, 17% seen once. The sequence derives from an adult woman who had mild COVID-19 (a few samples of this study predate the infection). Cell type and time point are not known. Sequences were obtained from PBMCs or a T cell subset sorted from them (not recorded which). The J gene is TRBJ2-7, the V gene TRBV12-3 or TRBV12-4; D gene ambiguous. In DNA form, the CDR3 reads TGTGCCAGCAGTTCTTCCACATTCTTCTCCTACGAGCAGTACTTC. Its protein is CASSSSTFFSYEQYF.